The sequence of this T cell receptor beta chain was determined in a study of human T cells and chemical hapten exposure. The germline CDR1 and CDR2 sequences are DFQATT and SNEGSKA (reference sequence). The CDR3 has 13 amino acids. The J segment lost 4 bases and the V segment lost 8 bases, leaving 6 bases of the junction unmatched. About this clonotype: Its antigen is currently unknown.

Time point noted: patch test 2, 6 weeks after DPC sensitization. Treatment in this sample: therapeutic diphenylcyclopropenone sensitization with weekly scalp DPC. Study results and caveats: Expanded TCRs made up significantly more big CDR3 similarity clusters than controls did.

In the authors' methods: With a range of 23,224 to 690,600, the median per sample was about 92,000 TCRs. TCRdb re-called the RACE reads with MiXCR, one entry per CDR3 protein. TCRdb, rather than the study authors, made the V and J calls. The table includes under 85,000 distinct CDR3 sequences, about a tenth detected once. The J gene is TRBJ2-1, the V gene TRBV20-1, with 9 bases matching TRBD2. Sequenced material: whole blood, taken in connection with sensitization to the hapten diphenylcyclopropenone (DPC). This TCR was recovered from a woman aged 45-60 years with alopecia areata. Some clones in this sample may be carry-over from other donors' samples. The CDR3 reads CSPKTSGYNEQFF. The CDR3 region has the DNA TGCAGTCCGAAGACTAGCGGTTACAATGAGCAGTTCTTC.